This entry features one T cell receptor (beta chain) sequence. Its antigen is unidentified. The naive CD8 subset, CD45RO-negative cells positively selected for CCR7, excluded terminally differentiated effector memory CD45RA+ cells. All donors qualified as healthy HIV-negative adults and had experienced no recent acute infections or vaccinations. This record belongs to a study of shared clonotypes between healthy human individuals. Study overall: Donors consisted of two women and a few men between 18 and 49. Study-wide results and caveats: On the whole, naive subsets had larger estimated richness than memory subsets had. Lower generation probabilities were found for non-shared clonotypes than for those shared by all four donors.

Here immunoSEQ multiplex PCR was the method, and the copy in TCRdb shows in-frame clones only, minus some. In the table there are hundreds of thousands of clones, 90% to 95% of which are singletons. Trimming stripped 1 base from V and 8 bases from J, with 15 bases between. The CDR3 covers 15 residues. CDR1 is SNHLY and CDR2 is FYNNEI in the germline V gene. The sequenced sample consisted of naive CD8+ T cells sorted from blood. This rearrangement joins TRBV2 to TRBJ2-1; D is tentatively TRBD1 or TRBD2 (5 bases each). This TCR came from a woman in her thirties in good health. The CDR3 DNA is TGTGCCAGCAGTGAAGGGTATAGGGGAGTCCATGAGCAGTTCTTC. It is translated as CASSEGYRGVHEQFF.